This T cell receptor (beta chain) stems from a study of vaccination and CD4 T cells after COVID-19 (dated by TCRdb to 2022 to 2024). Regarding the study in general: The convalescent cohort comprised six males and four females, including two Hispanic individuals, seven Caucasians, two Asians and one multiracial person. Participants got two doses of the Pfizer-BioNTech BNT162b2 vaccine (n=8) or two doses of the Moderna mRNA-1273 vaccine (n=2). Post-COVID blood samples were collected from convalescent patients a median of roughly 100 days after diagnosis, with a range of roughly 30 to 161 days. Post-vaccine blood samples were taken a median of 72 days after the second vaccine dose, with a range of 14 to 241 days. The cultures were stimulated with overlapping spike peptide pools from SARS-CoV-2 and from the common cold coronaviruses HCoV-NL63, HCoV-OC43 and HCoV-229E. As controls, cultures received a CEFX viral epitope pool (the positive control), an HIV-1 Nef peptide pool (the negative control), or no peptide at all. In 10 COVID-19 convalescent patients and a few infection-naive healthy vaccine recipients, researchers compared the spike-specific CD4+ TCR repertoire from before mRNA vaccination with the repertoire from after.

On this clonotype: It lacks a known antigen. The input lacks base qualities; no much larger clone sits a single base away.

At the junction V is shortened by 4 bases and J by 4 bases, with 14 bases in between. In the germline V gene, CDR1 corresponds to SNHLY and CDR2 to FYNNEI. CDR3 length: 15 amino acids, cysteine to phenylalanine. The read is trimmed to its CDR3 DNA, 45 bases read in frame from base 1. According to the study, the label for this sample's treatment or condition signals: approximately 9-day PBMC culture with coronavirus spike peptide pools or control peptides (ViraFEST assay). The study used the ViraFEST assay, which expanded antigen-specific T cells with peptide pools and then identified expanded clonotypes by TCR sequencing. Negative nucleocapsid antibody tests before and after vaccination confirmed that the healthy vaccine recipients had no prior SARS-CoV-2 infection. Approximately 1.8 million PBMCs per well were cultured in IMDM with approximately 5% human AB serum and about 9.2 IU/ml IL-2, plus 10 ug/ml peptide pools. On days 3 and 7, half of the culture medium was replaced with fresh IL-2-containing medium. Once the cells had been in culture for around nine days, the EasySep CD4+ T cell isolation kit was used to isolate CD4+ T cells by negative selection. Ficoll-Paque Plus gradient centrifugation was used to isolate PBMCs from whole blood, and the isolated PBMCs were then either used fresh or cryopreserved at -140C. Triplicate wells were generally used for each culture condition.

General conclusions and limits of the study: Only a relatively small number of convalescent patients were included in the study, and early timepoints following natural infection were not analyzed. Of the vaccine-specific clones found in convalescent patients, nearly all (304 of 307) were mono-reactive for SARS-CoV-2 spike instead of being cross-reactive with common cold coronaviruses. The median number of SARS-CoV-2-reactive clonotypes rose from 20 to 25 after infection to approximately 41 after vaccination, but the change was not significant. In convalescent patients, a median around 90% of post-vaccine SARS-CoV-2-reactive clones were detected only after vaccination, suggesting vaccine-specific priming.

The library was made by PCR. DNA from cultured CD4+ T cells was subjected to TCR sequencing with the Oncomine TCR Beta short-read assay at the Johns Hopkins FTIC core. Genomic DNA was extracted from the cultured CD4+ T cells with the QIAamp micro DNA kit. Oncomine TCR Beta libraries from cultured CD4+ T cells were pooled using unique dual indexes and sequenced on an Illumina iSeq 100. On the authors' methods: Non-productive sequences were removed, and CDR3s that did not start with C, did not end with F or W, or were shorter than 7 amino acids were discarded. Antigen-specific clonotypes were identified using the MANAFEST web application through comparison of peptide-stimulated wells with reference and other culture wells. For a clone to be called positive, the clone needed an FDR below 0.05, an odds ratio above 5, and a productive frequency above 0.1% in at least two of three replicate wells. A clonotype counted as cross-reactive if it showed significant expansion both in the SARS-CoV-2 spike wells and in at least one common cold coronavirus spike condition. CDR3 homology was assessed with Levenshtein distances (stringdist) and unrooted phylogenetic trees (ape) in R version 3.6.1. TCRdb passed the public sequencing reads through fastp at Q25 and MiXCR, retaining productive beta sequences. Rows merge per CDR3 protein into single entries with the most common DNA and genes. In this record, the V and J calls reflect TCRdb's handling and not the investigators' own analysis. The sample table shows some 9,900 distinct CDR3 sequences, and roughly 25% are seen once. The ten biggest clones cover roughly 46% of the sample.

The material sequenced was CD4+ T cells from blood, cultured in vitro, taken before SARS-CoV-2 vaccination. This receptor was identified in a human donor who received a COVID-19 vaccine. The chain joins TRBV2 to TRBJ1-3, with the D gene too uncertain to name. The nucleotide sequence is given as TGTGCCAGCAGTGGGGGAGTTGAGGCGGGAAACACCATATATTTT. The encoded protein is CASSGGVEAGNTIYF.